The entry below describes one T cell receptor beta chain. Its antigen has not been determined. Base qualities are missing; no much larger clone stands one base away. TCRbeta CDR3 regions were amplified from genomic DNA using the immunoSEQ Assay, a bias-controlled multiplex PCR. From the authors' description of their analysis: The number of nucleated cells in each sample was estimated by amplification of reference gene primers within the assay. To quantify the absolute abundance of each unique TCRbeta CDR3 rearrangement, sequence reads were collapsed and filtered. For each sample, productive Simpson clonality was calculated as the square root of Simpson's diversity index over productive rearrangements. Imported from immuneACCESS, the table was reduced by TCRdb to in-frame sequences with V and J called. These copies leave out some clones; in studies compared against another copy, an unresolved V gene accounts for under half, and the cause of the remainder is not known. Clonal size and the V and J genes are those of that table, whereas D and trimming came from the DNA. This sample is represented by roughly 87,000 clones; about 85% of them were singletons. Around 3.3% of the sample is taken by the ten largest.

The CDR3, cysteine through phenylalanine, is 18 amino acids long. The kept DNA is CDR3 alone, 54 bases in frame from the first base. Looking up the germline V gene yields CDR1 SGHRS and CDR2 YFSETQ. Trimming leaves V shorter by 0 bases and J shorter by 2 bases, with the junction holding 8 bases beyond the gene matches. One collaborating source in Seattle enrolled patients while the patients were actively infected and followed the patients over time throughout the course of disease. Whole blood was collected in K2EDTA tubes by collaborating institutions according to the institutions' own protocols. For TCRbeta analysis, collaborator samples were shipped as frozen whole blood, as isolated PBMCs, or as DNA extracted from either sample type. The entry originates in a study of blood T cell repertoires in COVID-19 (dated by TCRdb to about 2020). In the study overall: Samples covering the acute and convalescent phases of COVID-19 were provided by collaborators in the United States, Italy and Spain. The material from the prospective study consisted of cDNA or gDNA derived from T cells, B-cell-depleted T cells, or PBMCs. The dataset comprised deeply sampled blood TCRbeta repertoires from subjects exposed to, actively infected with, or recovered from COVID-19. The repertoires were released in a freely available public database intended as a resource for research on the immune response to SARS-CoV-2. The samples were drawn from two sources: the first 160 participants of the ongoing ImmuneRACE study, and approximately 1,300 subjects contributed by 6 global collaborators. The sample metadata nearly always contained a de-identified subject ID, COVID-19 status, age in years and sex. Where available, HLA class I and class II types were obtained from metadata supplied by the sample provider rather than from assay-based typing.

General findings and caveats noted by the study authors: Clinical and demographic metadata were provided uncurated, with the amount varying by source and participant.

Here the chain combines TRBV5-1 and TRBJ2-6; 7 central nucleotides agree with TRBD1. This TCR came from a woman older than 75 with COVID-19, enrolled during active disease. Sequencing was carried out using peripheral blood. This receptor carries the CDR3 CASSLVLTGTPGANVLTF. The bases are TGCGCCAGCAGCTTGGTTCTGACAGGGACGCCTGGGGCCAACGTCCTGACTTTC.